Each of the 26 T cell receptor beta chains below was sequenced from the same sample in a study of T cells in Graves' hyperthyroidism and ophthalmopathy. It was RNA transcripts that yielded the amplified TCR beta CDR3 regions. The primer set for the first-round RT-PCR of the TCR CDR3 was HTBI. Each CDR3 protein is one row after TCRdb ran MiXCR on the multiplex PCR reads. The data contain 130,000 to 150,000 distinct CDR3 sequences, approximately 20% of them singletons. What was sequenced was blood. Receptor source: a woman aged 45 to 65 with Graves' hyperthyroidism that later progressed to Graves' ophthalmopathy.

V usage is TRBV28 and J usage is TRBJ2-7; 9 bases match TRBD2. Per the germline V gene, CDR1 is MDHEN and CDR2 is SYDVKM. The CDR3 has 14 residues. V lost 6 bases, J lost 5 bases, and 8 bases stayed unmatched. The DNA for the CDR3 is TGTGCCAGCAGCCTTCTAGCGGGAAGAGACGAGCAGTACTTC. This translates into CASSLLAGRDEQYF.

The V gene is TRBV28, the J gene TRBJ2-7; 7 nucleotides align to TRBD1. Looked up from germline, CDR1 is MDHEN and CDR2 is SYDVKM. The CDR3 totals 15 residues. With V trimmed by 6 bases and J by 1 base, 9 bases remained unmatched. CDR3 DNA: TGTGCCAGCAGCCAGTACAGGGGCAGGTCCTACGAGCAGTACTTC. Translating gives CASSQYRGRSYEQYF.

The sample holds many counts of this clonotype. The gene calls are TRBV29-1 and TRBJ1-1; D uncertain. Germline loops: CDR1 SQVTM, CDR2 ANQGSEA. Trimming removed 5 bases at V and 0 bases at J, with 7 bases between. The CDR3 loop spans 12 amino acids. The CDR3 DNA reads TGCAGCGTTTCAGATTTGAACACTGAAGCTTTCTTT. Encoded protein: CSVSDLNTEAFF.

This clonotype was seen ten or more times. The chain's CDR3 is CASSPGRGRGYEQYF. The CDR3 DNA reads TGTGCCAGCAGTCCCGGCCGGGGGCGAGGCTACGAGCAGTACTTC. The chain joins TRBV2 to TRBJ2-7, with D possibly called TRBD1 or TRBD2 (6 bases each). This CDR3 is 15 amino acids long. CDR1 SNHLY and CDR2 FYNNEI come from the germline V gene. V lost 5 bases to trimming and J lost 3 bases, with 17 bases between them. The full variable domain, in which reference TRBV2 and TRBJ2-7 provide the parts outside the CDR3, is EPEVTQTPSHQVTQMGQEVILRCVPISNHLYFYWYRQILGQKVEFLVSFYNNEISEKSEIFDDQFSVERPDGSNFTLKIRSTKLEDSAMYFCASSPGRGRGYEQYFGPGTRLTVT.

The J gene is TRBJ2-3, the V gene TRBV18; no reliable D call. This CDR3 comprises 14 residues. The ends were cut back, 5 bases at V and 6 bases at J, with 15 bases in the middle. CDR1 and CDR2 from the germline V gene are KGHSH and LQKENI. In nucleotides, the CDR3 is TGTGCCAGCTCATTCGGGCCTACCACCGATACGCAGTATTTT. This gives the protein CASSFGPTTDTQYF.

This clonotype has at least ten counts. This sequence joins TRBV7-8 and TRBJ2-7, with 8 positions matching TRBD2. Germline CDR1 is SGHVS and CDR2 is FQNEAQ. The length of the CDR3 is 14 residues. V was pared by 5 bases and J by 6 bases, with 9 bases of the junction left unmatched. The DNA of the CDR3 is TGTGCCAGCAGCCTCTCCCGGGGGGGCGGCGAGCAGTACTTC. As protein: CASSLSRGGGEQYF.

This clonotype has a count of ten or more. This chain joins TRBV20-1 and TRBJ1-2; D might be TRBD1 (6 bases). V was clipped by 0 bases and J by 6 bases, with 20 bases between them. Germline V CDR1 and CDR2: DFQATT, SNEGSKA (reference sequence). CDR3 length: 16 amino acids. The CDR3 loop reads CSARDLGLGGWDGYTF. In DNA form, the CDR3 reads TGCAGTGCTAGAGATCTGGGTTTGGGGGGCTGGGATGGCTACACCTTC.

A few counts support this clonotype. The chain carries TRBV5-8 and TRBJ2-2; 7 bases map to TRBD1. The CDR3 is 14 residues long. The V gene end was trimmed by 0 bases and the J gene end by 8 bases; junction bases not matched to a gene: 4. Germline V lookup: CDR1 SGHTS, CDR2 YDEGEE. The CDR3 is CASSLETGIGELFF. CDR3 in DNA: TGTGCCAGCAGCTTGGAGACAGGGATAGGGGAGCTGTTTTTT. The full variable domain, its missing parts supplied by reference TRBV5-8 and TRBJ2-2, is EAGVTQSPTHLIKTRGQQATLRCSPISGHTSVYWYQQALGLGLQFLLWYDEGEERNRGNFPPRFSGRQFPNYSSELNVNALELEDSALYLCASSLETGIGELFFGEGSRLTVL.

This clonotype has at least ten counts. The CDR3 DNA is TGTGCCAGCAGCTTAGCCCCCGCTCTTGCCAAAAACATTCAGTACTTC. Protein product: CASSLAPALAKNIQYF. This rearrangement joins TRBV7-9 to TRBJ2-4; D ambiguous. The CDR3 is made up of 16 amino acids. Germline V CDR1 and CDR2: SEHNR, FQNEAQ (reference sequence). V was pared by 0 bases and J by 1 base, with 10 bases between.

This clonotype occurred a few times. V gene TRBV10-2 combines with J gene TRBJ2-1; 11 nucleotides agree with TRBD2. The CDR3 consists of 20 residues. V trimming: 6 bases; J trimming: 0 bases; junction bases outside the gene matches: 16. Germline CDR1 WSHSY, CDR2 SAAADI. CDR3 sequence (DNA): TGCGCCAGCAGAAGCATTGAACCCGGGACTAGCGGAAGCTCCTACAATGAGCAGTTCTTC. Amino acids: CASRSIEPGTSGSSYNEQFF.

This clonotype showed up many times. This CDR3 is CALQAPNEKLFF. For the CDR3, the DNA is TGTGCCTTACAGGCCCCTAATGAAAAACTGTTTTTT. The chain recombines TRBV30 with TRBJ1-4, with D possibly TRBD1 on 5 matching bases. Germline V CDR1 and CDR2: GTSNPN, SVGIG (reference sequence). This CDR3 has 12 residues. V dropped 7 bases and J dropped 3 bases, with 9 bases sitting between them.

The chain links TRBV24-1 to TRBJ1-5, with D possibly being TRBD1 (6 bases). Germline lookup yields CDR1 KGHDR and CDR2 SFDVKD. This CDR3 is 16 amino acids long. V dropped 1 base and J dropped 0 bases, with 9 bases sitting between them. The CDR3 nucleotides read TGTGCCACCAGTGATTTCGGACAGCTTAGCAATCAGCCCCAGCATTTT. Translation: CATSDFGQLSNQPQHF.

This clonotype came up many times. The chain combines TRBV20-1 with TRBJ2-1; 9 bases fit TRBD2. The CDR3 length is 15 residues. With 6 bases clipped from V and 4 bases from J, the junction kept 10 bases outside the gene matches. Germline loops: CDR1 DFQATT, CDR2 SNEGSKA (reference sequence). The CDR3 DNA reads TGCAGTGCGGTTAGCGGGAGCCCAATATACAATGAGCAGTTCTTC. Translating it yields CSAVSGSPIYNEQFF.

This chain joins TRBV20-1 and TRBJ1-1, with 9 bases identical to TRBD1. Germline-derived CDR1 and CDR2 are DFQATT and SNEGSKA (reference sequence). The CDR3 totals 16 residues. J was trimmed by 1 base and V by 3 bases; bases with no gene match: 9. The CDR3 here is CSARGGTGGANTEAFF. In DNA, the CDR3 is TGCAGTGCTAGGGGCGGTACAGGGGGCGCGAACACTGAAGCTTTCTTT.

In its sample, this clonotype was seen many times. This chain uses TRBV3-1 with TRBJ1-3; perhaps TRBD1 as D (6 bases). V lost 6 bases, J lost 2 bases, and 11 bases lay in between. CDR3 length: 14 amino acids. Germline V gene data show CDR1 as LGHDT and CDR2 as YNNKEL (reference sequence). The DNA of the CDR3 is TGTGCCAGCAGACTAACAGGGACTGGAAACACCATATATTTT. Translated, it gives CASRLTGTGNTIYF.

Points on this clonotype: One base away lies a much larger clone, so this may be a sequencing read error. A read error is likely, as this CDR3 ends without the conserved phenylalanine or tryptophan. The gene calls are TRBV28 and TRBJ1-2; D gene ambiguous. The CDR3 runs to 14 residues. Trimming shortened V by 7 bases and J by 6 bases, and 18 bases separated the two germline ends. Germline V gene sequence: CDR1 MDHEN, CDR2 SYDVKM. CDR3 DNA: TGTGCCAGCACCTCCGACGGGCTCAAGGATGGCTACACCCTC. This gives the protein CASTSDGLKDGYTL.

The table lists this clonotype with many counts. Here the CDR3 DNA reads TGTGCCAGCAGCTTGGGCGGCGGGAGTTCAGAGACCCAGTACTTC. Amino acids: CASSLGGGSSETQYF. This chain uses TRBV7-2 with TRBJ2-5; 7 nucleotides align to TRBD2. V was pared by 3 bases and J by 4 bases, with 8 bases of the junction left unmatched. The CDR3 extends over 15 amino acids. Germline V gives CDR1 SGHTA, CDR2 FQGNSA.

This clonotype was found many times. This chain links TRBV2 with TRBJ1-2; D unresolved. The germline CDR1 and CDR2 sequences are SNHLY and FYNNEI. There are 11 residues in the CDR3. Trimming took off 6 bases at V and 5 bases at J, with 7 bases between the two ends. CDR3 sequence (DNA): TGTGCCAGCAGCCCTAGTTATGGCTACACCTTC. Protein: CASSPSYGYTF.

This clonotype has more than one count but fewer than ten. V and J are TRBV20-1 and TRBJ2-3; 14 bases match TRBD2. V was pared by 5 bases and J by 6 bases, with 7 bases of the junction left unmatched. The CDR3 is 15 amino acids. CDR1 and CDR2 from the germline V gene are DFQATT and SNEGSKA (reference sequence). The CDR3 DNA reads TGCAGTGCTGGACCGGGACTAGCGGGAGTTGATACGCAGTATTTT. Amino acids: CSAGPGLAGVDTQYF.

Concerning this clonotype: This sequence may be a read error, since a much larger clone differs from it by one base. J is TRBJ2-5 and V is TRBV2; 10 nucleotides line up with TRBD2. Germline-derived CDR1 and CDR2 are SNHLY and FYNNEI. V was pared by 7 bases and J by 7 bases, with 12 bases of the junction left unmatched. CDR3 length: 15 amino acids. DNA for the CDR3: TGTGCCAGCACTCAGCGGGAGGGGGGTGTGGGGACCCAGTACTTC. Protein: CASTQREGGVGTQYF. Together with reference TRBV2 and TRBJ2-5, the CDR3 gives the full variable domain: EPEVTQTPSHQVTQMGQEVILRCVPISNHLYFYWYRQILGQKVEFLVSFYNNEISEKSEIFDDQFSVERPDGSNFTLKIRSTKLEDSAMYFCASTQREGGVGTQYFGPGTRLLVL.

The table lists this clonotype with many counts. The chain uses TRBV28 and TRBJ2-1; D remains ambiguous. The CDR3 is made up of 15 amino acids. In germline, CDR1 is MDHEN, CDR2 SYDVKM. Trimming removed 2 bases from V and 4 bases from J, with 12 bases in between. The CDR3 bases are TGTGCCAGCAGTTTAAGGTCGACCTTATACAATGAGCAGTTCTTC. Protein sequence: CASSLRSTLYNEQFF.

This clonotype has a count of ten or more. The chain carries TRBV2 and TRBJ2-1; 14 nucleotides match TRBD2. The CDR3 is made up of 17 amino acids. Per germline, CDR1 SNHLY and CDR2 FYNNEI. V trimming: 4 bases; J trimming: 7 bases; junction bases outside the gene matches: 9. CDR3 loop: CASSAAEGLAGVNEQFF. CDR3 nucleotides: TGTGCCAGCAGTGCCGCTGAGGGACTAGCGGGAGTAAATGAGCAGTTCTTC.

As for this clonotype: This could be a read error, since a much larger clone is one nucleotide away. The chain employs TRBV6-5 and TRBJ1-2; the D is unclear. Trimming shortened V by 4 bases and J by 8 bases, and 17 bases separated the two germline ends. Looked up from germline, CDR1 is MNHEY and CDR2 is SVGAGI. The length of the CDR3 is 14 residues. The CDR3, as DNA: TGTGCCAGCAGTTCTCCCCGCAGCTCGGAGGGCTACACCTTC. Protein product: CASSSPRSSEGYTF.

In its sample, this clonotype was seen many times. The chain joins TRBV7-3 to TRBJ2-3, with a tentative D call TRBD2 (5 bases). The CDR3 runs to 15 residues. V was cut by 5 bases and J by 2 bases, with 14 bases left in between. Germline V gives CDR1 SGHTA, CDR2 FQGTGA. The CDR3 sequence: CASSRAGADTDTQYF. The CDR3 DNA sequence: TGTGCCAGCAGCCGAGCTGGAGCGGACACAGATACGCAGTATTTT.

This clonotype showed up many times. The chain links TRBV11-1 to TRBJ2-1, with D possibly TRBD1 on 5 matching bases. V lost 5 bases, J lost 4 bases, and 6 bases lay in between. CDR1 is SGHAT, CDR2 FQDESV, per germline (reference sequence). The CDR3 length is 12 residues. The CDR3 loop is CASSRQYNEQFF. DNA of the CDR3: TGTGCCAGCAGCCGACAGTACAATGAGCAGTTCTTC. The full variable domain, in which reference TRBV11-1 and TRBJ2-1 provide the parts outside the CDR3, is EAEVAQSPRYKITEKSQAVAFWCDPISGHATLYWYRQILGQGPELLVQFQDESVVDDSQLPKDRFSAERLKGVDSTLKIQPAELGDSAMYLCASSRQYNEQFFGPGTRLTVL.

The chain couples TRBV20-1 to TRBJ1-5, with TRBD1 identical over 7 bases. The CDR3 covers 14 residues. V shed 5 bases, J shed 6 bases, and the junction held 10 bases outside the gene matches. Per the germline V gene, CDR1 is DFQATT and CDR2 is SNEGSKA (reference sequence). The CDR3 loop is CSAPTGISGQPQHF. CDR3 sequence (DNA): TGCAGTGCTCCGACAGGGATCTCGGGTCAGCCCCAGCATTTT.